Following are 26 T cell receptor beta chains from one sample sequenced in a study of blood T cell repertoires in COVID-19. Some clones are missing from TCRdb's copy, which holds only in-frame ones; the method was immunoSEQ multiplex PCR. The sample includes about 300,000 clones, approximately 89% of them seen just once. Sequencing input: peripheral blood. The receptor source for this set is a woman in her twenties or thirties with COVID-19, enrolled during active disease.

J is TRBJ2-7 and V is TRBV5-4; D is perhaps TRBD1 (5 bases). Germline assignment: CDR1 SGHNT and CDR2 YYREEE (reference sequence). CDR3 length: 13 amino acids. V lost 4 bases, J lost 5 bases, and 13 bases lay in between. The CDR3 spells CASSRTRGNEQYF. The CDR3 coding sequence is TGTGCCAGCAGCCGAACAAGGGGTAACGAGCAGTACTTC.

This clone was observed a single time. The V call is TRBV6-2 or TRBV6-3, the J call TRBJ2-7, with D perhaps TRBD1 (6 bases). Germline loops: CDR1 MNHEY, CDR2 SVGEGT. With 4 bases removed from V and 4 bases from J, the gap between germline ends came to 17 bases. The CDR3 length is 15 residues. The CDR3 DNA is TGTGCCAGCAGTTCCAGACAGGCCTATGCTTACGAGCAGTACTTC. It specifies CASSSRQAYAYEQYF.

The rearrangement uses TRBV6-5 and TRBJ2-3, with 9 bases that match TRBD1. CDR1 and CDR2 from the germline V gene are MNHEY and SVGAGI. CDR3 length: 15 amino acids. J gave up 3 bases and V 4 bases, and 5 bases lay outside the gene matches. CDR3 protein: CASSFRDRDTDTQYF. DNA for the CDR3: TGTGCCAGCAGTTTCCGGGACAGGGATACAGATACGCAGTATTTT.

This sequence joins TRBV28 and TRBJ1-1; D gene uncertain. CDR3 length equals 10 residues. Between the trimmed V and J ends, which lost 6 bases and 5 bases, there was a span of 4 bases. Germline CDR1 and CDR2: MDHEN and SYDVKM. This CDR3 reads CASRRTEAFF. The CDR3 DNA is TGTGCCAGCAGGAGGACTGAAGCTTTCTTT.

The V gene is TRBV7-8, the J gene TRBJ1-1; maybe TRBD1 (6 bases). Germline V gene data show CDR1 as SGHVS and CDR2 as FQNEAQ. V lost 5 bases to trimming and J lost 3 bases, with 10 bases between them. CDR3 size: 13 residues. For the CDR3, the DNA is TGTGCCAGCAGCCACGCAGGGGACACTGAAGCTTTCTTT. The encoded protein is CASSHAGDTEAFF. Combining the CDR3 with reference TRBV7-8 and TRBJ1-1 gives the whole variable domain GAGVSQSPRYKVAKRGQDVALRCDPISGHVSLFWYQQALGQGPEFLTYFQNEAQLDKSGLPSDRFFAERPEGSVSTLKIQRTQQEDSAVYLCASSHAGDTEAFFGQGTRLTVV.

The chain recombines TRBV24-1 with TRBJ2-1, with 9 bases fitting TRBD1. Losses at the gene ends were 3 bases for V and 4 bases for J; bases not matched to a gene: 12. The germline gives CDR1 KGHDR, CDR2 SFDVKD. The CDR3 sequence is 18 residues long. The CDR3 here is CATSDTETQGARYNEQFF. Written as DNA, the CDR3 is TGTGCCACCAGTGATACTGAGACACAGGGGGCGCGGTACAATGAGCAGTTCTTC.

The rearrangement links TRBV5-1 to TRBJ2-1, with a weak D call TRBD2 (6 bases). Trimming shortened V by 4 bases and J by 8 bases, and 16 bases separated the two germline ends. The CDR3 runs 14 residues. Germline CDR1 is SGHRS and CDR2 is YFSETQ. CDR3 sequence: CASSAEGWSDEQFF. In DNA form, the CDR3 reads TGCGCCAGCAGCGCGGAGGGTTGGAGCGATGAGCAGTTCTTC. Full variable domain (missing parts from reference TRBV5-1 and TRBJ2-1): KAGVTQTPRYLIKTRGQQVTLSCSPISGHRSVSWYQQTPGQGLQFLFEYFSETQRNKGNFPGRFSGRQFSNSRSEMNVSTLELGDSALYLCASSAEGWSDEQFFGPGTRLTVL.

The chain links TRBV27 to TRBJ2-1; D is undetermined. The CDR3 runs to 15 residues. The germline V gene has CDR1 MNHEY and CDR2 SMNVEV (reference sequence). Between the trimmed V and J ends, which lost 2 bases and 2 bases, there was a span of 10 bases. The CDR3 DNA sequence: TGTGCCAGCAGTTTAAACCGGTCCCCCTACAATGAGCAGTTCTTC. Its protein is CASSLNRSPYNEQFF.

The gene calls are TRBV19 and TRBJ2-5; tentative D call: TRBD1 (6 bases). This CDR3 comprises 13 residues. V lost 5 bases and J lost 9, with 16 bases in between. CDR1 is LNHDA and CDR2 is SQIVND in the germline V gene (reference sequence). Here the CDR3 DNA reads TGTGCCAGTAGTTCACAAAAGGGGGTGGCCCAGTACTTC. It yields the protein CASSSQKGVAQYF.

The chain links TRBV28 to TRBJ2-7, with 12 bases identical to TRBD2. The CDR3 is 15 residues long. Germline V lookup: CDR1 MDHEN, CDR2 SYDVKM. V lost 4 bases, J lost 0 bases, and 1 base stayed unmatched. CDR3 nucleotide sequence: TGTGCCAGCAGTTCGGGACTAGCGGGCTCCTACGAGCAGTACGTC. This encodes CASSSGLAGSYEQYV.

This chain connects TRBV6-2 or TRBV6-3 to TRBJ1-1; 9 bases fit TRBD1. CDR1 MNHEY and CDR2 SVGEGT come from the germline V gene. V trimming: 5 bases; J trimming: 10 bases; junction bases outside the gene matches: 5. The CDR3 has 12 residues. The CDR3 DNA reads TGTGCCAGCAGTCGGACAGGGGTCGGAGCTTTCTTT. It specifies CASSRTGVGAFF.

This clone was found once. The chain couples TRBV27 to TRBJ2-2; D gene ambiguous. Trimming took off 6 bases at V and 6 bases at J, with 5 bases between the two ends. Germline V CDR1 and CDR2: MNHEY, SMNVEV (reference sequence). The CDR3 loop spans 11 amino acids. The CDR3 DNA reads as TGTGCCAGCAGCCTCTCCGGGGAGCTGTTTTTT. Its protein is CASSLSGELFF.

This chain joins TRBV15 and TRBJ1-1; D is undetermined. The V gene's germline CDR1 is LNHNV and CDR2 YYDKDF (reference sequence). The CDR3 is 12 residues long. The V end was cut by 5 bases, the J end by 1 base, with 5 bases between. The CDR3 reads CATSRGNTEAFF. CDR3 bases: TGTGCCACCAGCCGCGGGAACACTGAAGCTTTCTTT. The full variable domain, in which reference TRBV15 and TRBJ1-1 provide the parts outside the CDR3, is DAMVIQNPRYQVTQFGKPVTLSCSQTLNHNVMYWYQQKSSQAPKLLFHYYDKDFNNEADTPDNFQSRRPNTSFCFLDIRSPGLGDTAMYLCATSRGNTEAFFGQGTRLTVV.

The V and J genes are TRBV13 and TRBJ1-2; perhaps TRBD1 as D (5 bases). The CDR3 totals 15 residues. Germline V gene lookup returns CDR1 PRHDT and CDR2 FYEKMQ (reference sequence). The V end was cut by 5 bases, the J end by 2 bases, with 15 bases between. The CDR3 region is CASSEKGDANYGYTF. The CDR3, as DNA: TGTGCCAGCAGCGAGAAAGGGGATGCGAACTATGGCTACACCTTC.

V gene TRBV27 combines with J gene TRBJ2-2, with a weak D call TRBD1 (5 bases). From germline, CDR1 is MNHEY and CDR2 SMNVEV (reference sequence). The CDR3 has 14 residues. The ends were cut back, 5 bases at V and 6 bases at J, with 13 bases in the middle. CDR3 coding DNA: TGTGCCAGCAGTGGACCAGGGTACCCCGGGGAGCTGTTTTTT. Its translation is CASSGPGYPGELFF.

The J gene is TRBJ1-1, the V gene TRBV30; D is unclear. V gave up 4 bases and J gave up 3 bases, with 6 bases separating them. CDR1 and CDR2 from the germline V gene are GTSNPN and SVGIG (reference sequence). The CDR3 has 11 residues. The CDR3 is CAWIRYTEAFF. The CDR3 coding sequence is TGTGCCTGGATCCGGTACACTGAAGCTTTCTTT.

The chain carries TRBV19 and TRBJ2-1, with D tentatively TRBD1 (6 bases). The CDR3 length is 16 residues. Trimming left V 7 bases short and J 6 bases short, with 22 bases between. CDR1 and CDR2 (germline): LNHDA, SQIVND (reference sequence). The CDR3 DNA reads as TGTGCCAGTACCGTATCCCTTTACAGGGAATTCAATGAGCAGTTCTTC. This encodes CASTVSLYREFNEQFF. Looking up the rest from reference TRBV19 and TRBJ2-1 gives the full variable domain: DGGITQSPKYLFRKEGQNVTLSCEQNLNHDAMYWYRQDPGQGLRLIYYSQIVNDFQKGDIAEGYSVSREKKESFPLTVTSAQKNPTAFYLCASTVSLYREFNEQFFGPGTRLTVL.

The chain uses TRBV5-1 and TRBJ1-4, with 7 bases that match TRBD1. J was trimmed by 4 bases and V by 4 bases; bases with no gene match: 7. The CDR3 runs 15 residues. Per the germline V gene, CDR1 is SGHRS and CDR2 is YFSETQ. Here the CDR3 DNA reads TGCGCCAGCAGCCCAGAACAGGGGAGTAATGAAAAACTGTTTTTT. Translation: CASSPEQGSNEKLFF.

In DNA, the CDR3 is TGTGCCAGTAGTACCTTACTCAACTCTGGAAACACCATATATTTT. It encodes CASSTLLNSGNTIYF. This chain uses TRBV19 with TRBJ1-3; D is unclear. From germline, CDR1 is LNHDA and CDR2 SQIVND (reference sequence). The CDR3 runs 15 residues. The V end lost 4 bases, the J end lost 0 bases, and 10 bases lay between the germline ends. The variable domain in full, completed from reference TRBV19 and TRBJ1-3, reads DGGITQSPKYLFRKEGQNVTLSCEQNLNHDAMYWYRQDPGQGLRLIYYSQIVNDFQKGDIAEGYSVSREKKESFPLTVTSAQKNPTAFYLCASSTLLNSGNTIYFGEGSWLTVV.

This clone has only a few counts. Other DNA sequences in this sample translate to the same CDR3. This chain uses TRBV28 with TRBJ1-2; possible D gene TRBD1, 5 bases. The length of the CDR3 is 12 residues. The germline V gene encodes CDR1 MDHEN and CDR2 SYDVKM. The CDR3 spells CATSGGNYGYTF. CDR3 DNA sequence: TGTGCTACCTCCGGGGGTAACTATGGCTACACCTTC.

This chain links TRBV6-2 or TRBV6-3 with TRBJ2-3; 8 bases map to TRBD2. CDR1 is MNHEY, CDR2 SVGEGT, per germline. With V trimmed by 5 bases and J by 3 bases, 10 bases remained unmatched. This CDR3 spans 16 amino acids. The chain's CDR3 is CASSRTTGTSTDTQYF. Here the CDR3 DNA reads TGTGCCAGCAGTCGCACCACCGGGACTAGTACAGATACGCAGTATTTT.

The chain carries TRBV5-1 and TRBJ2-5; 9 nucleotides line up with TRBD2. This CDR3 has 14 residues. V lost 5 bases and J lost 1; bases outside the gene matches: 3. The germline V gene encodes CDR1 SGHRS and CDR2 YFSETQ. CDR3 residues: CASRPTSGQETQYF. CDR3 coding DNA: TGCGCCAGCAGACCGACTAGCGGCCAAGAGACCCAGTACTTC.

V is TRBV11-3 and J is TRBJ1-1; no clear D gene. Germline lookup yields CDR1 SGHNT and CDR2 YENEEA. This CDR3 contains 11 residues. Trimming removed 2 bases at V and 11 bases at J, with 9 bases between. Here the CDR3 reads CASSLRGWAFF. As DNA, the CDR3 is TGTGCCAGCAGCTTACGCGGGTGGGCTTTCTTT.

The CDR3 DNA follows: TGTGCCAGTAGTATAAGCCCGGGTGGAGTTAACTATGGCTACACCTTC. It specifies CASSISPGGVNYGYTF. The V and J genes are TRBV19 and TRBJ1-2, with D unclear. Germline CDR1 is LNHDA and CDR2 is SQIVND (reference sequence). CDR3 length equals 16 residues. Trimming left V 2 bases short and J 1 base short, with 14 bases between. The complete variable domain, with remaining parts taken from reference TRBV19 and TRBJ1-2, reads DGGITQSPKYLFRKEGQNVTLSCEQNLNHDAMYWYRQDPGQGLRLIYYSQIVNDFQKGDIAEGYSVSREKKESFPLTVTSAQKNPTAFYLCASSISPGGVNYGYTFGSGTRLTVV.

This chain links TRBV7-2 with TRBJ2-3; D might be TRBD2 (6 bases). The germline V gene encodes CDR1 SGHTA and CDR2 FQGNSA. This CDR3 spans 12 amino acids. The ends were cut back, 6 bases at V and 6 bases at J, with 10 bases in the middle. CDR3: CASSGAGDTQYF. The CDR3 DNA follows: TGTGCCAGCAGTGGGGCGGGGGATACGCAGTATTTT.

The J gene is TRBJ2-3, the V gene TRBV7-2, with 8 bases matching TRBD1. Trimming removed 5 bases from V and 3 bases from J; junction bases left unmatched: 7. The CDR3 runs 15 residues. Germline CDR1 and CDR2: SGHTA and FQGNSA. This CDR3 is CASSVQGVRTDTQYF. As DNA, the CDR3 is TGTGCCAGCAGCGTACAGGGGGTTAGAACAGATACGCAGTATTTT.